Given below is one T cell receptor (beta chain) in context. This specimen belongs to a study of blood T cell repertoires in COVID-19. The wider study: The samples span acute and convalescent COVID-19 from the United States, Italy and Spain. T cells, B-cell-depleted T cells, or PBMCs provided the cDNA or gDNA that served as material.

CDR1 LNHDA and CDR2 SQIVND come from the germline V gene (reference sequence). The CDR3 has 17 residues. Trimming pared 5 bases from V and 0 bases from J, leaving 17 bases between. The authors' processing: Cell counts per sample came from amplifying reference gene primers. Repertoires were generated with immunoSEQ multiplex PCR, while TCRdb's copy carries only in-frame clones and drops some. That table gives V, J and clone size, and the DNA gave D and trimming. The sample has 200,000 to 250,000 clones; 70% to 90% are singletons. The chain couples TRBV19 to TRBJ1-5; the D gene is possibly TRBD1 (5 bases). The sample was peripheral blood. The sequence came from an elderly man with acute or convalescent COVID-19. The CDR3 DNA reads TGTGCCAGTAGTGGTTCAGGGCAGCCCTATAGCAATCAGCCCCAGCATTTT. Translation gives CASSGSGQPYSNQPQHF.